Sequencing of this T cell receptor beta chain was carried out in a study of CD8 T cells in ankylosing spondylitis. Study-wide points: About 8 highly homologous variants made up a TCR beta motif, and this motif appeared characteristic of ankylosing spondylitis blood. Those disease-linked clones were CD8+; they were also relatively rare in peripheral blood.

As concerns this clonotype: Antigen unknown.

The germline V gene encodes CDR1 LGHDT and CDR2 YNNKEL (reference sequence). CDR3 length equals 15 residues. The ends were cut back, 2 bases at V and 0 bases at J, with 10 bases in the middle. Making the TCR beta libraries involved quantitative 5'-RACE with molecular barcodes. TCRdb analysed the 5' RACE reads with MiXCR anew, one entry per CDR3 protein. The sample lists roughly 300,000 distinct CDR3 sequences; 7.5% to 9% were seen once. The rearrangement joins TRBV3-1 to TRBJ1-2; no reliable D call. The clonotype originates from a male donor with ankylosing spondylitis. Sequenced: blood, either unsorted or a sorted T cell fraction (not recorded which). The CDR3 protein is CASSQQLEANYGYTF. The CDR3 coding sequence is TGTGCCAGCAGCCAACAACTGGAAGCTAACTATGGCTACACCTTC. Complete variable domain (other parts from reference TRBV3-1 and TRBJ1-2): DTAVSQTPKYLVTQMGNDKSIKCEQNLGHDTMYWYKQDSKKFLKIMFSYNNKELIINETVPNRFSPKSPDKAHLNLHINSLELGDSAVYFCASSQQLEANYGYTFGSGTRLTVV.